This entry features one T cell receptor beta chain sequence. Antigen unknown. This sample stems from a study of human T cells and chemical hapten exposure. Trimming cost V 8 bases and J 4 bases, with 19 bases left between them. CDR1 is SNHLY and CDR2 is FYNNEI in the germline V gene. The CDR3 length is 15 residues. Findings of the study overall: The number of TCRs over 1 in 1000 frequency stayed unchanged after DPC. Patch test scores rose with PT1 expanded TCR counts, a positive correlation.

Time point given: patch test 1, 2 weeks after DPC sensitization. The treatment: therapeutic diphenylcyclopropenone sensitization with weekly scalp DPC. Individual cDNA molecules had unique molecular identifiers attached to them by the library. In the authors' workflow: Counts of TCRs in each sample centred on a median of around 96,000 and extended from roughly 25,000 to 750,000. TCRdb fed the RACE reads into MiXCR, producing one record per CDR3 protein. These V and J calls are TCRdb output, not the study's own analysis. The repertoire holds about 74,000 distinct CDR3 sequences, with 32% as singletons.

This receptor was taken from a middle-aged man with alopecia areata. Some clones in this sample may be carry-over from other donors' samples. The sequencing here drew on whole blood, taken in connection with sensitization to the hapten diphenylcyclopropenone (DPC). J is TRBJ2-3 and V is TRBV2, with no clear D. The CDR3 bases are TGTGCCAGCCCAGATCCAGACGGAAGCCCAGATACGCAGTATTTT. Translating gives CASPDPDGSPDTQYF.